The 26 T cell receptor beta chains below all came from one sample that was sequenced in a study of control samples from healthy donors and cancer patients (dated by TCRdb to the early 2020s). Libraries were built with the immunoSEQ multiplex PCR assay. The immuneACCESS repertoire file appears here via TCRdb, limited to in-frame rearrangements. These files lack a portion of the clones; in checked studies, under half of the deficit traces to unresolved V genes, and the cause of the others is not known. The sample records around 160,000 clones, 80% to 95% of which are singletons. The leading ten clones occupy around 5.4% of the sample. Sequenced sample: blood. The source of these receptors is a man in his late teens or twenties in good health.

The chain's CDR3 is CASTRTGRNSPLHF. In DNA form, the CDR3 reads TGTGCCAGCACCCGGACAGGGCGGAATTCACCCCTCCACTTT. This chain uses TRBV2 with TRBJ1-6, with 8 bases aligning to TRBD1. The CDR3 has 14 residues. Germline V lookup: CDR1 SNHLY, CDR2 FYNNEI. J was trimmed by 7 bases and V by 7 bases; bases with no gene match: 6. The complete variable domain, with remaining parts taken from reference TRBV2 and TRBJ1-6, reads EPEVTQTPSHQVTQMGQEVILRCVPISNHLYFYWYRQILGQKVEFLVSFYNNEISEKSEIFDDQFSVERPDGSNFTLKIRSTKLEDSAMYFCASTRTGRNSPLHFGNGTRLTVT.

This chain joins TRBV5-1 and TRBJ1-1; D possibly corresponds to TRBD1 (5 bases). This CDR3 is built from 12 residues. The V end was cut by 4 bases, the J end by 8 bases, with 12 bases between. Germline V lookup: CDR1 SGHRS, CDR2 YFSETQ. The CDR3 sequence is CASSRSGDEAFF. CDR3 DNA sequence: TGCGCCAGCAGCCGTTCCGGGGACGAAGCTTTCTTT.

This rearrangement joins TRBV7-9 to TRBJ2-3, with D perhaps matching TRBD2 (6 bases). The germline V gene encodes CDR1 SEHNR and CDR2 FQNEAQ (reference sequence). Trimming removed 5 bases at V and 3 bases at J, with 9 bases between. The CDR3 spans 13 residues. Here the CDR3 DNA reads TGTGCCAGCAGCCCCCGGGAGACAGATACGCAGTATTTT. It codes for CASSPRETDTQYF.

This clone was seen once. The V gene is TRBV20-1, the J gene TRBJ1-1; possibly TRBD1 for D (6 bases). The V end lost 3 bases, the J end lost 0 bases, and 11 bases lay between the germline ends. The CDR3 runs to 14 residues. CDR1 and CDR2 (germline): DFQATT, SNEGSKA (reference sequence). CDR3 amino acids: CSASPRGLNTEAFF. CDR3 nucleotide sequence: TGCAGTGCTAGTCCCCGGGGGCTGAACACTGAAGCTTTCTTT.

The CDR3 sequence is CASSISSGPEAFF. CDR3 sequence (DNA): TGTGCCAGTAGTATCTCGTCCGGGCCTGAAGCTTTCTTT. The chain carries TRBV19 and TRBJ1-1; D uncertain. V shed 3 bases and J shed 6 bases, with 11 bases lying between them. The CDR3 runs 13 residues. Looked up from germline, CDR1 is LNHDA and CDR2 is SQIVND (reference sequence).

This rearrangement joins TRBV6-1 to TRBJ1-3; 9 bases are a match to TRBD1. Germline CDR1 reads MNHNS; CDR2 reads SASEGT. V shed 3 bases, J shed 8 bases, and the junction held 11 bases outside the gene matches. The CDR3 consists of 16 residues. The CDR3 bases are TGTGCCAGCAGTGAGGCCGGGACAGGGCCATTGGACACCATATATTTT. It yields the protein CASSEAGTGPLDTIYF.

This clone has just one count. For the CDR3, the DNA is TGCGCCAGCAGTAAAAACCACGAGGGGCTCTCTGGAAACACCATATATTTT. Translation gives CASSKNHEGLSGNTIYF. The chain links TRBV4-3 to TRBJ1-3; a weak D match, TRBD1 (5 bases). The CDR3 extends over 17 amino acids. Per the germline V gene, CDR1 is LGHNA and CDR2 is YSLEER. Trimming removed 6 bases at V and 0 bases at J, with 18 bases between.

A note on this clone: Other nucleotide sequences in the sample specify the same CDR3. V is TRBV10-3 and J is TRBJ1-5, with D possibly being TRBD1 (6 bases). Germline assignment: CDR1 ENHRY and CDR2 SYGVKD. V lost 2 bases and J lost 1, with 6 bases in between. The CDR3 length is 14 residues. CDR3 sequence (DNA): TGTGCCATCAGTGAGAGGGGGAGCAATCAGCCCCAGCATTTT. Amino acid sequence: CAISERGSNQPQHF.

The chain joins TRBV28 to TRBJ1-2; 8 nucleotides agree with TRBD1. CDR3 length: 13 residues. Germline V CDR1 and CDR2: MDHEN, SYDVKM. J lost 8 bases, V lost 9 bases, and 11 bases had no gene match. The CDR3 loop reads CASRMTGDGGYTF. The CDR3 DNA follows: TGTGCCAGTAGGATGACAGGGGATGGAGGCTACACCTTC.

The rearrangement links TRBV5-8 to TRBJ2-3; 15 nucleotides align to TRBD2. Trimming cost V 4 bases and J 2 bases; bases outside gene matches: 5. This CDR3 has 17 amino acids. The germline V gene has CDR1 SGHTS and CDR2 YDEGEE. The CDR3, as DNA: TGTGCCAGCAGCATCGGGACTAGCGGGGGGACCACAGATACGCAGTATTTT. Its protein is CASSIGTSGGTTDTQYF.

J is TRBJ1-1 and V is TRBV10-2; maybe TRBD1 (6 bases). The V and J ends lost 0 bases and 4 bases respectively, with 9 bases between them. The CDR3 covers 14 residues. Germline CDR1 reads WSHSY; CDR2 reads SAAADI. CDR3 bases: TGCGCCAGCAGTGAGTCGGGGGGCGTCACTGAAGCTTTCTTT. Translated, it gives CASSESGGVTEAFF.

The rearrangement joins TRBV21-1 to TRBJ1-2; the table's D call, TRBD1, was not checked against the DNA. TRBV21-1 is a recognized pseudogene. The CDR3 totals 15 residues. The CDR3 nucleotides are TGTGCCAGCAGCGCCCCAGGGGGCGGCGGCTATGGCTACACCTTC. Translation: CASSAPGGGGYGYTF.

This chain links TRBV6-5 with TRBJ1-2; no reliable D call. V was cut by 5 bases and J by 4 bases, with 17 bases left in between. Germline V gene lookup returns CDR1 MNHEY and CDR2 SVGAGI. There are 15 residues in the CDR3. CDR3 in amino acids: CASSPAGTDFYGYTF. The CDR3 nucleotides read TGTGCCAGCAGTCCCGCTGGAACTGATTTCTATGGCTACACCTTC.

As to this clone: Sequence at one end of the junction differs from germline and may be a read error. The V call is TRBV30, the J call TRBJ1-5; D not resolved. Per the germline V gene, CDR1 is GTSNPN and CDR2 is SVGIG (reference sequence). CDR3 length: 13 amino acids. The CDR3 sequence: CAWSGQINQPQHF. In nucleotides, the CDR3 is TGTGCCTGGAGTGGTCAGATCAATCAGCCTCAGCATTTT.

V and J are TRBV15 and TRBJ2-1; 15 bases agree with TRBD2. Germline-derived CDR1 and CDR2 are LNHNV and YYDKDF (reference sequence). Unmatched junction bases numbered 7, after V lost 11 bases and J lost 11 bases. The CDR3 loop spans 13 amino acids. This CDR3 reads CASWTSGGAKQFF. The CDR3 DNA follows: TGTGCCTCCTGGACTAGCGGGGGGGCCAAGCAGTTCTTC. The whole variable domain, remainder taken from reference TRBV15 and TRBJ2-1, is DAMVIQNPRYQVTQFGKPVTLSCSQTLNHNVMYWYQQKSSQAPKLLFHYYDKDFNNEADTPDNFQSRRPNTSFCFLDIRSPGLGDTAMYLCASWTSGGAKQFFGPGTRLTVL.

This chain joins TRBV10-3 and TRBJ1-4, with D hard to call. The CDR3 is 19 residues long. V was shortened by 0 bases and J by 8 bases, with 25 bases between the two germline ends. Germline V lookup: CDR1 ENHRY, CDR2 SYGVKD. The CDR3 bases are TGTGCCATCAGTGAGTCGCCCCCCAAGTACACCTCAAAAGAGGAAAAACTGTTTTTT. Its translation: CAISESPPKYTSKEEKLFF.

CDR3 DNA: TGTGCCAGCAGCCCGGACAGACGAAACACAGATACGCAGTATTTT. Translated: CASSPDRRNTDTQYF. This chain connects TRBV5-4 to TRBJ2-3, with D tentatively TRBD1 (6 bases). CDR3 length: 15 amino acids. Germline CDR1 and CDR2: SGHNT and YYREEE (reference sequence). The V end was cut by 4 bases, the J end by 2 bases, with 14 bases between. Full variable domain (outside the CDR3, taken from reference TRBV5-4 and TRBJ2-3): ETGVTQSPTHLIKTRGQQVTLRCSSQSGHNTVSWYQQALGQGPQFIFQYYREEENGRGNFPPRFSGLQFPNYSSELNVNALELDDSALYLCASSPDRRNTDTQYFGPGTRLTVL.

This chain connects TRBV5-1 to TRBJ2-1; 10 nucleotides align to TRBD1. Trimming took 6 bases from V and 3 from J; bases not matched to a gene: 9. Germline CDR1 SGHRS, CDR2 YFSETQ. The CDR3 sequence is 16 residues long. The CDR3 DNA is TGCGCCAGCACAGAACCGGGACAGGGGCACTACAATGAGCAGTTCTTC. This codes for CASTEPGQGHYNEQFF.

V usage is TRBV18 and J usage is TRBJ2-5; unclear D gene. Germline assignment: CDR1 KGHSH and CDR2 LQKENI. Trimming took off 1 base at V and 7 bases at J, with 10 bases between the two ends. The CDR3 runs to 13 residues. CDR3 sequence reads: CASSPQGTGTQYF. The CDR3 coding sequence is TGTGCCAGCTCACCACAGGGTACGGGGACCCAGTACTTC.

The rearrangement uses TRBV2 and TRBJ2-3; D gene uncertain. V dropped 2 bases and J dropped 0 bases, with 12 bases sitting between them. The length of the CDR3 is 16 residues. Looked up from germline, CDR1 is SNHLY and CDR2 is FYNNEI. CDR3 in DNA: TGTGCCAGCAGTGAATGGTCAGTAGTTAGCACAGATACGCAGTATTTT. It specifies CASSEWSVVSTDTQYF.

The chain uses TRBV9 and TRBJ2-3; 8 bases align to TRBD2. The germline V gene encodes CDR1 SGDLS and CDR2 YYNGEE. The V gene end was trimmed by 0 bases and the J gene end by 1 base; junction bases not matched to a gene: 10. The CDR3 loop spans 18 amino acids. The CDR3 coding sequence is TGTGCCAGCAGCGTAGAGGATTTGAAAGCGGGGGGCACAGATACGCAGTATTTT. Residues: CASSVEDLKAGGTDTQYF.

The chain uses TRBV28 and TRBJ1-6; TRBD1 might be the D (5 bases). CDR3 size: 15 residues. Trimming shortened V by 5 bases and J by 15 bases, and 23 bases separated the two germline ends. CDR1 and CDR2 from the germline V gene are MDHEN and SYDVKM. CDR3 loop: CASSPGSFYLGGLHF. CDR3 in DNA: TGTGCCAGCAGTCCCGGGAGCTTCTACCTTGGGGGCCTCCACTTT.

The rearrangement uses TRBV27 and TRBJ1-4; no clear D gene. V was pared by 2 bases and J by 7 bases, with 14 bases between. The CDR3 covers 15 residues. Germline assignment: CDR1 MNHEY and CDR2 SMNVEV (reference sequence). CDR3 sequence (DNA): TGTGCCAGCAGTTTACGTCCTCAGTGGAGTGAAAAACTGTTTTTT. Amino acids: CASSLRPQWSEKLFF.

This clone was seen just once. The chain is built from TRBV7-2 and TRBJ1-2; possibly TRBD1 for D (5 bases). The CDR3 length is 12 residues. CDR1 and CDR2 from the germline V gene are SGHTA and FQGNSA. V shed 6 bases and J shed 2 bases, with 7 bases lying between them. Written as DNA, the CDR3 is TGTGCCAGCAGGGGGGTGAACTATGGCTACACCTTC. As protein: CASRGVNYGYTF.

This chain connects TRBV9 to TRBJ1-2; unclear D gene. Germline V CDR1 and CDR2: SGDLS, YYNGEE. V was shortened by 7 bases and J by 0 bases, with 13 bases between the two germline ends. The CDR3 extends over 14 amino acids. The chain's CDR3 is CASSLAGTNYGYTF. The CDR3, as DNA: TGTGCCAGCTCCCTGGCGGGGACTAACTATGGCTACACCTTC.

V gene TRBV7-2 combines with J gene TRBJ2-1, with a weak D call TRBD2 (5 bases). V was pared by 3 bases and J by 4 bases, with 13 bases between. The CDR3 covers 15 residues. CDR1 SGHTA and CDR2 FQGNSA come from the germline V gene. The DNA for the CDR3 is TGTGCCAGCAGCTTTTCGGCGGGCAATTACAATGAGCAGTTCTTC. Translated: CASSFSAGNYNEQFF.